Below are 23 T cell receptor beta chains sequenced from a single sample in a study of T cells in Graves' hyperthyroidism and ophthalmopathy. Amplification of TCR beta CDR3 regions was performed using RNA transcripts as template. A first-round RT-PCR of the TCR CDR3 used the HTBI primer set. TCRdb reanalysed the multiplex PCR reads using MiXCR and keeps one entry per CDR3 protein. Of a few hundred thousand distinct CDR3 sequences listed, about 15% are singletons. What was sequenced was blood. All receptors derive from a woman between 55 and 75 years old with Graves' ophthalmopathy.

This clonotype was counted many times. The chain combines TRBV20-1 with TRBJ2-7; D possibly corresponds to TRBD2 (6 bases). The germline V and J ends were trimmed by 0 bases and 0 bases, with 15 bases remaining between them. The CDR3 runs to 16 residues. Germline CDR1 DFQATT, CDR2 SNEGSKA (reference sequence). The CDR3 here is CSARDNSGQSSYEQYF. CDR3 sequence (DNA): TGCAGTGCTAGAGACAATAGCGGTCAGAGCTCCTACGAGCAGTACTTC.

For this clonotype: Being one base from a much bigger clone, this may be a read error. V and J are TRBV2 and TRBJ1-1; D call uncertain. CDR1 is SNHLY and CDR2 is FYNNEI in the germline V gene. The CDR3 totals 15 residues. The V end was cut by 4 bases, the J end by 3 bases, with 15 bases between. CDR3 coding DNA: TGTGCCAGCAGTGTGGAGCGGGGAGCCCACACTGAAGCTTTCTTT. It translates to CASSVERGAHTEAFF.

This clonotype was recorded many times. The chain uses TRBV7-2 and TRBJ1-3; the D gene is possibly TRBD1 (5 bases). The CDR3 sequence is 14 residues long. Per the germline V gene, CDR1 is SGHTA and CDR2 is FQGNSA. V lost 3 bases to trimming and J lost 1 base, with 7 bases between them. Here the CDR3 DNA reads TGTGCCAGCAGCTTGCAGGGATCTGGAAACACCATATATTTT. Translated, it gives CASSLQGSGNTIYF.

This clonotype was recorded many times. The chain joins TRBV28 to TRBJ2-5; 10 bases are shared with TRBD1. The junction had 6 bases not matched to a gene; V was cut back by 3 bases and J by 2 bases. CDR1 MDHEN and CDR2 SYDVKM come from the germline V gene. The CDR3 runs to 16 residues. The CDR3 DNA reads TGTGCCAGCAGTTTCCCCGGGACAGGGGCTCAAGAGACCCAGTACTTC. Protein sequence: CASSFPGTGAQETQYF.

This clonotype was picked up many times. The genes are TRBV20-1 and TRBJ2-1; D is unresolved. The V gene's germline CDR1 is DFQATT and CDR2 SNEGSKA (reference sequence). The CDR3 covers 14 residues. V lost 5 bases, J lost 0 bases, and 11 bases lay in between. The CDR3 loop is CSARGPISYNEQFF. As DNA, the CDR3 is TGCAGTGCTCGAGGACCGATCTCCTACAATGAGCAGTTCTTC.

In its sample, this clonotype was seen many times. As DNA, the CDR3 is TGTGCCGCCAAACCGGTTAGGGTCAATGAGCAGTTCTTC. The encoded protein is CAAKPVRVNEQFF. This chain links TRBV13 with TRBJ2-1, with D uncertain. Germline V gene data show CDR1 as PRHDT and CDR2 as FYEKMQ (reference sequence). This CDR3 has 13 amino acids. V lost 11 bases to trimming and J lost 6 bases, with 17 bases between them.

Ten or more counts support this clonotype. The chain combines TRBV2 with TRBJ1-2, with D possibly being TRBD1 (5 bases). Deletions cut 2 bases from V and 2 bases from J, with 9 bases between. Germline-derived CDR1 and CDR2 are SNHLY and FYNNEI. CDR3 length: 14 amino acids. CDR3 in amino acids: CASSEFGANYGYTF. CDR3 DNA: TGTGCCAGCAGTGAATTTGGGGCCAACTATGGCTACACCTTC.

This clonotype was counted ten times or more. The V call is TRBV5-1, the J call TRBJ2-3; D uncertain. CDR1 and CDR2 (germline): SGHRS, YFSETQ. The length of the CDR3 is 17 residues. V lost 0 bases and J 0 bases, leaving 14 bases between the germline ends. CDR3 residues: CASSLVISTSSTDTQYF. In DNA, the CDR3 is TGCGCCAGCAGCTTGGTCATCAGCACCTCTAGCACAGATACGCAGTATTTT.

A remark on this clonotype: It may be a read error: a sequence one base away is much more abundant. The chain uses TRBV6-2 or TRBV6-3 and TRBJ2-1; 7 bases line up with TRBD1. CDR1 is MNHEY, CDR2 SVGEGT, per germline. CDR3 length: 16 residues. CDR3 residues: CASSPRGGLSYNEEFF. In nucleotides, the CDR3 is TGTGCCAGCAGCCCCCGAGGGGGCTTATCCTACAATGAGGAGTTCTTC.

The rearrangement joins TRBV2 to TRBJ2-3; 7 bases are shared with TRBD2. The CDR3 consists of 14 residues. J was trimmed by 7 bases and V by 6 bases; bases with no gene match: 10. Germline assignment: CDR1 SNHLY and CDR2 FYNNEI. The CDR3 region has the DNA TGTGCCAGCAGCCTAGCGGCCGTGGGAAATACGCAGTATTTT. Translation gives CASSLAAVGNTQYF.

This clonotype was counted ten times or more. This chain links TRBV6-1 with TRBJ2-5, with D possibly being TRBD1 (5 bases). CDR3 length equals 15 residues. The germline V gene has CDR1 MNHNS and CDR2 SASEGT. V lost 7 bases, J lost 2 bases, and 17 bases lay in between. CDR3 in amino acids: CASTTGQGPQETQYF. CDR3 coding DNA: TGTGCCAGCACCACTGGACAAGGACCTCAAGAGACCCAGTACTTC.

The chain's CDR3 is CASSIDLTGFNQPQHF. The CDR3, as DNA: TGTGCCAGTAGTATAGATCTTACGGGGTTCAATCAGCCCCAGCATTTT. The chain joins TRBV19 to TRBJ1-5; D gene uncertain. The germline CDR1 and CDR2 sequences are LNHDA and SQIVND (reference sequence). V was clipped by 0 bases and J by 3 bases, with 12 bases between them. The CDR3 has 16 amino acids.

The rearrangement joins TRBV6-2 or TRBV6-3 to TRBJ2-1, with 7 bases fitting TRBD2. Trimming took 0 bases from V and 4 from J; bases not matched to a gene: 6. This CDR3 region has 16 residues. Germline V CDR1 and CDR2: MNHEY, SVGEGT. The CDR3 sequence is CASSYSGLNGYNEQFF. The CDR3 coding sequence is TGTGCCAGCAGTTACTCGGGACTAAACGGTTACAATGAGCAGTTCTTC.

The chain uses TRBV19 and TRBJ2-1; 8 bases align to TRBD2. The CDR3 is 15 residues long. Trimming cost V 7 bases and J 5 bases; bases outside gene matches: 10. The germline V gene has CDR1 LNHDA and CDR2 SQIVND (reference sequence). CDR3 bases: TGTGCCAGTAACCGCGGGAGGCCACCAAACAATGAGCAGTTCTTC. This codes for CASNRGRPPNNEQFF.

This clonotype was seen a few times. V and J are TRBV6-1 and TRBJ1-2; D not resolved. From germline, CDR1 is MNHNS and CDR2 SASEGT. Between the trimmed V and J ends, which lost 6 bases and 3 bases, there was a span of 11 bases. CDR3 length equals 13 residues. The CDR3, as DNA: TGTGCCAGCAGGCCCACGACGTACTATGGCTACACCTTC. Translated, it gives CASRPTTYYGYTF.

This clonotype has at least ten counts. CDR3 coding DNA: TGTGCCAGCAGCGGACTAGCGGGGGTCTATGAGCAGTTCTTC. Protein: CASSGLAGVYEQFF. The genes are TRBV3-1 and TRBJ2-1; 13 bases match TRBD2. After removal of 5 bases from V and 8 bases from J, the junction contained 3 bases not matched to a gene. This CDR3 spans 14 amino acids. Germline-derived CDR1 and CDR2 are LGHDT and YNNKEL (reference sequence).

This clonotype has only one observation. Since a much larger clone is just one base distant, this may be a read error. V is TRBV12-3 or TRBV12-4 and J is TRBJ2-3, with 7 bases aligning to TRBD2. The CDR3 has 14 residues. Losses at the gene ends were 10 bases for V and 4 bases for J; bases not matched to a gene: 11. CDR3 residues: CAKRPGGSSDTQYF. CDR3 nucleotides: TGTGCCAAGAGACCGGGCGGGAGTTCAGATACGCAGTATTTT.

The chain recombines TRBV2 with TRBJ2-5; a possible D gene is TRBD2 (5 bases). The germline V gene has CDR1 SNHLY and CDR2 FYNNEI. Trimming left V 7 bases short and J 2 bases short, with 11 bases between. CDR3 length: 13 amino acids. This CDR3 is CASTASPQETQYF. In DNA, the CDR3 is TGTGCCAGCACGGCTAGCCCTCAAGAGACCCAGTACTTC.

This clonotype showed up many times. This chain joins TRBV12-3 or TRBV12-4 and TRBJ1-4; D is possibly TRBD1 (5 bases). Trimming cost V 6 bases and J 1 base, with 30 bases left between them. The CDR3 spans 21 residues. The CDR3 sequence is CASSQNVLLMRGSETNEKLFF. In DNA form, the CDR3 reads TGTGCCAGCAGCCAGAACGTTTTATTAATGAGGGGATCAGAAACTAATGAAAAACTGTTTTTT.

Worth noting for this clonotype: It may be a read error: a sequence one base away is much more abundant. The V gene is TRBV5-5, the J gene TRBJ2-7, with 9 bases identical to TRBD1. The length of the CDR3 is 15 residues. V trimming: 0 bases; J trimming: 5 bases; junction bases outside the gene matches: 6. CDR1 SGHKS and CDR2 YYEKEE come from the germline V gene (reference sequence). This CDR3 is CASSLAHGTGHEQYF. DNA of the CDR3: TGTGCCAGCAGCTTGGCCCACGGGACAGGGCACGAGCAGTACTTC.

This clonotype was observed many times. The V and J genes are TRBV6-6 and TRBJ2-7, with 9 bases lining up with TRBD2. V gave up 1 base and J gave up 2 bases; unmatched junction bases: 9. This CDR3 is 17 amino acids long. Germline CDR1 and CDR2: MNHNY and SVGAGI (reference sequence). CDR3 protein: CASSYYASGKSTYEQYF. Written as DNA, the CDR3 is TGTGCCAGCAGTTACTATGCTAGCGGGAAATCAACCTACGAGCAGTACTTC.

This clonotype has at least ten counts. The V and J genes are TRBV28 and TRBJ2-3; 7 bases agree with TRBD1. The CDR3 has 14 amino acids. Germline CDR1 reads MDHEN; CDR2 reads SYDVKM. J was trimmed by 4 bases and V by 6 bases; bases with no gene match: 7. For the CDR3, the DNA is TGTGCCAGCAGCTCTAGGACAGGCCCAGATACGCAGTATTTT. Its protein is CASSSRTGPDTQYF.

CDR3 sequence reads: CSATPLLAGMEEQYF. As DNA, the CDR3 is TGCAGTGCTACCCCTTTACTAGCGGGAATGGAGGAGCAGTACTTC. V is TRBV20-1 and J is TRBJ2-7, with TRBD2 identical over 10 bases. From germline, CDR1 is DFQATT and CDR2 SNEGSKA (reference sequence). The junction had 13 bases not matched to a gene; V was cut back by 4 bases and J by 7 bases. The CDR3 has 15 residues.